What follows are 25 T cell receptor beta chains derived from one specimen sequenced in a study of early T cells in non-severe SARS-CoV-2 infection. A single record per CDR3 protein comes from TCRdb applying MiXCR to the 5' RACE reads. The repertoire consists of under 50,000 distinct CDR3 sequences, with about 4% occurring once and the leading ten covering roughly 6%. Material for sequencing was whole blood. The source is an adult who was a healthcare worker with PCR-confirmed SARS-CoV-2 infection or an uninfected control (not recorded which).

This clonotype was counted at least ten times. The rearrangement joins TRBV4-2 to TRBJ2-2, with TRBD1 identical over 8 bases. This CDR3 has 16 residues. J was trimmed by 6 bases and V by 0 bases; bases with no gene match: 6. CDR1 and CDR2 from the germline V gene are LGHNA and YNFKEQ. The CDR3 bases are TGTGCCAGCAGCCAAGAACTACAGGGGGGTGCCGGGGAGCTGTTTTTT. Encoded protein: CASSQELQGGAGELFF.

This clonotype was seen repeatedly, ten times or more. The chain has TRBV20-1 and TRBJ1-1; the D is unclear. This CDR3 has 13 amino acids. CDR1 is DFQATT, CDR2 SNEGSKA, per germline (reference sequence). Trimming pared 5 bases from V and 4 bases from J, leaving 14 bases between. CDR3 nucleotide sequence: TGCAGTGCTCGTCCCGAGGGAGTCACTGAAGCTTTCTTT. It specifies CSARPEGVTEAFF.

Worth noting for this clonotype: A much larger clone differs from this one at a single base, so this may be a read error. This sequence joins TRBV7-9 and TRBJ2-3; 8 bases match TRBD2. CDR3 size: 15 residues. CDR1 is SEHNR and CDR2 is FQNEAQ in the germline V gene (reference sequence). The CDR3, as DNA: TGTGCCGGCAGCTTTACTAGCGGCGGGTCGGATACGCAGTATTTT. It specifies CAGSFTSGGSDTQYF.

CDR3 region: CASSQGVFDEQYF. CDR3 nucleotide sequence: TGTGCCAGCAGCCAAGGGGTTTTCGACGAGCAGTACTTC. V is TRBV14 and J is TRBJ2-7; D gene uncertain. CDR3 length equals 13 residues. V dropped 1 base and J dropped 5 bases, with 9 bases sitting between them. The germline V gene encodes CDR1 SGHDN and CDR2 FVKESK.

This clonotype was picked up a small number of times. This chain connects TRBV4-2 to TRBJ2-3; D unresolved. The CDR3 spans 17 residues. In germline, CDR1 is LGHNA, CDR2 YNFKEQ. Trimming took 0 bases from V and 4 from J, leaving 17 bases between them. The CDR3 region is CASSQDLSRVPPDTQYF. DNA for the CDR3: TGTGCCAGCAGCCAAGATCTCTCGAGAGTGCCTCCAGATACGCAGTATTTT.

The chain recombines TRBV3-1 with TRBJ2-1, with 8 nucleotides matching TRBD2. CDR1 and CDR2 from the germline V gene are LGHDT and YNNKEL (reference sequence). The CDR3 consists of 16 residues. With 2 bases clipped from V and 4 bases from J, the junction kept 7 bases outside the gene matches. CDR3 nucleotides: TGTGCCAGCAGCCAAATGAGCGGGGGATTGTACAATGAGCAGTTCTTC. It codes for CASSQMSGGLYNEQFF.

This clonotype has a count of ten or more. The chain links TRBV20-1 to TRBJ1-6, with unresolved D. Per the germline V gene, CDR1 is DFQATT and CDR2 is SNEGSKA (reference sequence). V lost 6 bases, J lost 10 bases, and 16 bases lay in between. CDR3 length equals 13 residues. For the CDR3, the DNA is TGCAGTGCCAACGACCTCGCGGGCTCACCCCTCCACTTT. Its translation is CSANDLAGSPLHF.

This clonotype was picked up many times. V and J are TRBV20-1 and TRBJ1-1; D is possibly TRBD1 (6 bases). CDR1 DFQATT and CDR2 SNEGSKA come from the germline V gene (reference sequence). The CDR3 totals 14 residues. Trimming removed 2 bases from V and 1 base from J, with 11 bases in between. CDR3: CSARYRESNTEAFF. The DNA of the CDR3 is TGCAGTGCTAGATACAGGGAATCGAACACTGAAGCTTTCTTT.

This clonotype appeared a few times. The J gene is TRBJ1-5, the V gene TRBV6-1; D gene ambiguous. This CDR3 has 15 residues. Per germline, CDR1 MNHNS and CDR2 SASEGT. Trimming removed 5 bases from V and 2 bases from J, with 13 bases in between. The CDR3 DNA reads TGTGCCAGCAGTCTTACATGGTTCGGCAATCAGCCCCAGCATTTT. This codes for CASSLTWFGNQPQHF.

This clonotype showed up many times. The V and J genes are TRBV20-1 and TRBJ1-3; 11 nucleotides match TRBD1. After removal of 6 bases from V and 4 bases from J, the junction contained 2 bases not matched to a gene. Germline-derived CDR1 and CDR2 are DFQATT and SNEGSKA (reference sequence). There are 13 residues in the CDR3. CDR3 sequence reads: CSARTGGGNTIYF. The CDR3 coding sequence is TGCAGTGCCAGGACAGGGGGCGGAAACACCATATATTTT.

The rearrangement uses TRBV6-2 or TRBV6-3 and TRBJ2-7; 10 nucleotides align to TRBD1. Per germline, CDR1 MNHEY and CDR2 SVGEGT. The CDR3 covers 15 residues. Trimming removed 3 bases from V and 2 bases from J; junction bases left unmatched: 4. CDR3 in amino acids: CASSYWDRGPYEQYF. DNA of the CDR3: TGTGCCAGCAGTTATTGGGACAGGGGTCCCTACGAGCAGTACTTC.

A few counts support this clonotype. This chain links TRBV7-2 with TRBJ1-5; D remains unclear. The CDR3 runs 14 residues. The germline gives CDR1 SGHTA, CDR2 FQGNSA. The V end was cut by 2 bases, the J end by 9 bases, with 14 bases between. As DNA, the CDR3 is TGTGCCAGCAGCTTAAGCCTAGGAGAGTGGCCCCAGCATTTT. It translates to CASSLSLGEWPQHF.

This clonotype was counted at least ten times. The CDR3 reads CSARDTRRGLADEQFF. CDR3 bases: TGCAGTGCTAGAGATACTCGTAGGGGACTAGCGGATGAGCAGTTCTTC. The rearrangement links TRBV20-1 to TRBJ2-1; 11 bases line up with TRBD2. Germline CDR1 reads DFQATT; CDR2 reads SNEGSKA (reference sequence). The CDR3 has 16 amino acids. The junction had 9 bases not matched to a gene; V was cut back by 0 bases and J by 8 bases.

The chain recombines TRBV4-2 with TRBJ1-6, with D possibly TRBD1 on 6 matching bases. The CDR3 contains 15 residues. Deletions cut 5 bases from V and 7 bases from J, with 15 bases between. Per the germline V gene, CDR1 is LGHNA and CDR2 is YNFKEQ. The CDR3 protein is CASSSRDTQNSPLHF. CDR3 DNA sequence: TGTGCCAGCAGCTCCCGGGACACCCAAAATTCACCCCTCCACTTT.

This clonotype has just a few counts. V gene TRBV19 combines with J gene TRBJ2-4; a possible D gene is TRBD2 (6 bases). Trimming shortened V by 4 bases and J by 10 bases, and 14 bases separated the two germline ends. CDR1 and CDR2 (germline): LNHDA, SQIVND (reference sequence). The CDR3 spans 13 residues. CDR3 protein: CASSKGGERIQYF. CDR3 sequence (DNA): TGTGCCAGTAGTAAAGGAGGGGAAAGAATTCAGTACTTC.

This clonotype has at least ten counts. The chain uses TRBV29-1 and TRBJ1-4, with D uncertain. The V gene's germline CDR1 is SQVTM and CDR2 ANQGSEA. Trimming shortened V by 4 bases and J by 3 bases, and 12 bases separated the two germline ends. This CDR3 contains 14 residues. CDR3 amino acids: CSVAEGQSNEKLFF. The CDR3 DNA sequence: TGCAGCGTTGCGGAGGGTCAGTCTAATGAAAAACTGTTTTTT.

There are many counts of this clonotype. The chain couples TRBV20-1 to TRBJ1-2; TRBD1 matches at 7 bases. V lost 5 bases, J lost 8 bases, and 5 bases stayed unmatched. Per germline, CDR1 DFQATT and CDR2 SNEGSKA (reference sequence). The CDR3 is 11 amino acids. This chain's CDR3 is CSAQQGNGYTF. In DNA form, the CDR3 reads TGCAGTGCTCAACAGGGGAACGGCTACACCTTC.

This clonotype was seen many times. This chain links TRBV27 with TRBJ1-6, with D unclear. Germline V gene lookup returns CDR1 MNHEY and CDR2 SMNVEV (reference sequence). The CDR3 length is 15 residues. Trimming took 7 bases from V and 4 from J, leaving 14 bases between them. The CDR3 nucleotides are TGTGCCAGCACCGCGCAAGTTACATATAATTCACCCCTCCACTTT. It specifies CASTAQVTYNSPLHF.

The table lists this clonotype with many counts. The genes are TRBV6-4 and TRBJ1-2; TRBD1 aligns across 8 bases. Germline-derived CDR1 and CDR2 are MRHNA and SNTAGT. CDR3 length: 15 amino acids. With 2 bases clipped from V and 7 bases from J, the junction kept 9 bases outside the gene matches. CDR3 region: CASSDKAQGVRGYTF. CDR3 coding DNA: TGTGCCAGCAGTGACAAGGCACAGGGGGTACGTGGCTACACCTTC.

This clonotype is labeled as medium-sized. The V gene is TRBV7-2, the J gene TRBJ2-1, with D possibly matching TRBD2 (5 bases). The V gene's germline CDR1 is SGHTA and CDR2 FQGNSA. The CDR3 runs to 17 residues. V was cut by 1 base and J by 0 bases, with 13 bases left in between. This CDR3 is CASSLVVAPSSYNEQFF. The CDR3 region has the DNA TGTGCCAGCAGCTTAGTAGTAGCGCCGAGCTCCTACAATGAGCAGTTCTTC.

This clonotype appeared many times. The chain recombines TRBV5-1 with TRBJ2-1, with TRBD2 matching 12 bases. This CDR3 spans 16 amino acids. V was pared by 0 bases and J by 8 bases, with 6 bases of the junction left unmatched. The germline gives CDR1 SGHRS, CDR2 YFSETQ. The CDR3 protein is CASSLEGLAGVDEQFF. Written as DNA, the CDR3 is TGCGCCAGCAGCTTGGAGGGACTAGCGGGCGTTGATGAGCAGTTCTTC.

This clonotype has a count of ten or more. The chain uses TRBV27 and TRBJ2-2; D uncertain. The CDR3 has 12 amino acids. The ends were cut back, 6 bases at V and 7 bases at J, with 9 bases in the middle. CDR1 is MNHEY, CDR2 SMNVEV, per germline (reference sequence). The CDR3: CASRMGIGELFF. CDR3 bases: TGTGCCAGCAGAATGGGCATCGGGGAGCTGTTTTTT.

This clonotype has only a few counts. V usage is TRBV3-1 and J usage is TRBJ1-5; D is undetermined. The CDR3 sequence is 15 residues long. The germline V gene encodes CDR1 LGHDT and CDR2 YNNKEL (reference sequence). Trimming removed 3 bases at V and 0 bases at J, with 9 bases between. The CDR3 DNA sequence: TGTGCCAGCAGCCAGATGGATTATAGCAATCAGCCCCAGCATTTT. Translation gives CASSQMDYSNQPQHF.

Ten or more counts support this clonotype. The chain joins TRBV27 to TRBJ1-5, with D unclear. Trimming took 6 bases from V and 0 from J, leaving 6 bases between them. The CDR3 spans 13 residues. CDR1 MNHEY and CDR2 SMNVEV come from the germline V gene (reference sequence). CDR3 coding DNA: TGTGCCAGCAGATCATATAGCAATCAGCCCCAGCATTTT. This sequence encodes CASRSYSNQPQHF.

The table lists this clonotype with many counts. The CDR3 nucleotides read TGTGCCAGCAGTGAAGAGGGGGGCGCGTCTGAAGCTTTCTTT. The encoded protein is CASSEEGGASEAFF. This chain uses TRBV6-1 with TRBJ1-1; D possibly corresponds to TRBD1 (6 bases). Deletions cut 1 base from V and 6 bases from J, with 12 bases between. Germline lookup yields CDR1 MNHNS and CDR2 SASEGT. This CDR3 region has 14 residues.